This T cell receptor beta chain comes out of a study of blood T cell repertoires in COVID-19. Study-level background: The United States, Italy and Spain provided the acute and convalescent COVID-19 samples.

This clone came up a few times. Original handling: Estimation of nucleated cell counts relied on the amplification of reference gene primers. Sequenced by immunoSEQ multiplex PCR; TCRdb stores in-frame clones only, minus some. V and J calls and clone size follow that table, whereas D and trimming were derived from the DNA. The sample gives 40,000 to 60,000 clones, roughly 84% of which show up once; 14% is in the top ten. Germline lookup yields CDR1 SGHRS and CDR2 YFSETQ. The V gene lost 0 bases and the J gene lost 3 bases, with 12 bases spanning the gap. This CDR3 spans 15 amino acids. The rearrangement joins TRBV5-1 to TRBJ1-2; possibly TRBD1 for D (5 bases). The TCR originated in a human donor in a cohort sampled during active COVID-19. Input material: peripheral blood. CDR3 loop: CASSLAGGSDYGYTF. CDR3 DNA sequence: TGCGCCAGCAGCTTGGCCGGGGGATCAGACTATGGCTACACCTTC.